This T cell receptor beta chain came from a study of metastatic and nonmetastatic thyroid tumors. Study observations and caveats: Versus benign nodules, malignant thyroid tumors reportedly had significantly higher TCR beta diversity, in blood and tumor.

Each patient came to thyroid surgery without any prior treatment (of any kind). V was shortened by 6 bases and J by 6 bases, with 19 bases between the two germline ends. Germline V gene data show CDR1 as DFQATT and CDR2 as SNEGSKA (reference sequence). This CDR3 has 14 amino acids. Note on this clone: Its antigen is unknown.

TCRdb used MiXCR to call clones anew from the PCR reads. The sample carries 60,000 or so clones, under 5% recorded once. Sample: blood. The chain combines TRBV20-1 with TRBJ2-3, with a weak D call TRBD2 (6 bases). The source of this sequence is a female donor with papillary thyroid cancer or a benign thyroid nodule (not recorded which). Some clones in this sample may be carry-over from other donors' samples. The CDR3 region has the DNA TGCAGTGCCCTATACGGGAGACCGAGGGATACGCAGTATTTT. It is translated as CSALYGRPRDTQYF.